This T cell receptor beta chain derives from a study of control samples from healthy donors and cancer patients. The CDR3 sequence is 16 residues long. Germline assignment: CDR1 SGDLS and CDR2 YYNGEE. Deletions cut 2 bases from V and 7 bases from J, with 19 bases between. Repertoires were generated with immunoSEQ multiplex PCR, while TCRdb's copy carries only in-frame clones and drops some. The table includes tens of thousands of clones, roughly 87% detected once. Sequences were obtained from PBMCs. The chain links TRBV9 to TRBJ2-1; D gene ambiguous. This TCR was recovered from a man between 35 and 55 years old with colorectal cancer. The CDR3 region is CASSVDVLQPGNEQFF. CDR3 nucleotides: TGTGCCAGCAGCGTCGATGTTCTGCAACCTGGGAATGAGCAGTTCTTC.